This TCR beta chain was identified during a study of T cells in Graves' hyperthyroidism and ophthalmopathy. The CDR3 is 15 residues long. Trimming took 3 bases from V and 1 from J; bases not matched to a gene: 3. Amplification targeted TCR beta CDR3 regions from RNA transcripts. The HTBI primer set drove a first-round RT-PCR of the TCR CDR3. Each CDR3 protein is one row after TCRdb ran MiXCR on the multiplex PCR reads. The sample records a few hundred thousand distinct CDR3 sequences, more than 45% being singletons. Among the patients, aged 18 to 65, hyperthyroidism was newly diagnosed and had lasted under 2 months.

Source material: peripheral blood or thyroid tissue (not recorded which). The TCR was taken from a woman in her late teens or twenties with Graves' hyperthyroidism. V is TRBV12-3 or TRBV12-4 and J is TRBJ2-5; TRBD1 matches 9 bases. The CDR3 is CASSFGTGTQETQYF. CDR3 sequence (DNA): TGTGCCAGCAGTTTTGGGACAGGGACCCAAGAGACCCAGTACTTC.